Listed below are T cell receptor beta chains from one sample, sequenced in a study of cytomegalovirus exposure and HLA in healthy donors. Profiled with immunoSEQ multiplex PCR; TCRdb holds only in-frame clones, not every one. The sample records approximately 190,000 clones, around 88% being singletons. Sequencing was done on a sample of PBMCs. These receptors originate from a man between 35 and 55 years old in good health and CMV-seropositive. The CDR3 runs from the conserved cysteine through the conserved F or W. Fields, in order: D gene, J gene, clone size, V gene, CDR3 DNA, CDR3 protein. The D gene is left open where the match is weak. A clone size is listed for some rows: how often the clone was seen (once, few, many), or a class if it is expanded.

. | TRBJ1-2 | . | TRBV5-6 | TGTGCCAGCAGCTTGAGGACAGCCTACTATGGCTACACCTTC | CASSLRTAYYGYTF
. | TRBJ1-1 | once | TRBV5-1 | TGCGCCAGCAGCTTGGCAGGGTCGAACACTGAAGCTTTCTTT | CASSLAGSNTEAFF
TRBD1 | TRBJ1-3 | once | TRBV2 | TGTGCCAGCAGTGAATGGACAGGCATAGCTGGAAACACCATATATTTT | CASSEWTGIAGNTIYF
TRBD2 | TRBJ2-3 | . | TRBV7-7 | TGTGCTAGCAGCCCCACTAGCGCTAGCACAGATACGCAGTATTTT | CASSPTSASTDTQYF
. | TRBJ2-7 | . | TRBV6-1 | TGTGCCAGCAGTGAAGCTAAGGGGGTCTTCGAGCAGTACTTC | CASSEAKGVFEQYF
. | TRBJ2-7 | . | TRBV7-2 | TGTGCCAGCAGTTCACATGCTTACGAGCAGTACTTC | CASSSHAYEQYF
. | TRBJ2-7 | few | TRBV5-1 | TGCGCCAGCAGTCCAAGACAGGCGTCCTACGAGCAGTACTTC | CASSPRQASYEQYF
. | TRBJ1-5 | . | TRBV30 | TGTGCCTGGAGTGACAGGGACAATCAGCCCCAGCATTTT | CAWSDRDNQPQHF
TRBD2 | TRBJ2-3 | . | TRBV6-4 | TGTGCCAGCAGTGACCCCGGGACTAACGAGGCGGTGCGATATTTT | CASSDPGTNEAVRYF
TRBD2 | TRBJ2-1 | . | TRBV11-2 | TGTGCCAGCAGCTTAGAGGTGTCTAGCGGGAGTATTCGGAATGAGCAGTTCTTC | CASSLEVSSGSIRNEQFF
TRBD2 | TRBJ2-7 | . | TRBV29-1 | TGCAGCGTTGTTGGGGGGAGCGGGAGGCCCCAATACGAGCAGTACTTC | CSVVGGSGRPQYEQYF
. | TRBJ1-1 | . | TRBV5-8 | TGTGCCAGCAGCTTGGTAGCAGGGGTGAATACAAAGGTGAACACTGAAGCTTTCTTT | CASSLVAGVNTKVNTEAFF
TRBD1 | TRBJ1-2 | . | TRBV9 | TGTGCCAGCAGCACTCGGGACAGGGGTTTGGAAGGCTACACCTTC | CASSTRDRGLEGYTF
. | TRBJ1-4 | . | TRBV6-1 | TGTGCCAGCAGTGACCATATATTGACGGAGCCGCCCTCAACTAATGAAAAACTGTTTTTT | CASSDHILTEPPSTNEKLFF
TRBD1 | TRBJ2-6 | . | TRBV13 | TGTGCCAGCAGCTTAAGGGGACAGGGTTTCTCTGGGGCCAACGTCCTGACTTTC | CASSLRGQGFSGANVLTF
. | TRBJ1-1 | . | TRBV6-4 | TGTGCCAGCAGTATCAGGGTGGGCACTGAAGCTTTCTTT | CASSIRVGTEAFF
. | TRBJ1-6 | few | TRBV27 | TGTGCCAGCAGTTTTTCGGGTTCCTATAATTCACCCCTCCACTTT | CASSFSGSYNSPLHF
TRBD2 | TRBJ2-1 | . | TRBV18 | TGTGCCAGCTCACCAGGACTAGCGGGAGTAACCAATGAGCAGTTCTTC | CASSPGLAGVTNEQFF
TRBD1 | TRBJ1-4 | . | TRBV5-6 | TGTGCCAGCAGCTTGGCCCAGACAGGGGTCGGTCGGGAAAAACTGTTTTTT | CASSLAQTGVGREKLFF
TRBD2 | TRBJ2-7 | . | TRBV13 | TGTGCCAGCAGCTTGGGGAGGGGTCCCTACGAGCAGTACTTC | CASSLGRGPYEQYF
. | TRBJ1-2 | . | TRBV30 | TGTGCCTGGAGTGTCGGAGGGAGCTATGGCTACACCTTC | CAWSVGGSYGYTF
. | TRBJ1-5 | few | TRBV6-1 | TGTGCCAGCAGGGGACTGGGTCAGCCCCAGCATTTT | CASRGLGQPQHF
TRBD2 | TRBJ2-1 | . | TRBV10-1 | TGCGCCAGCAGTGAGGTAGCGGGAGCCTACAATGAGCAGTTCTTC | CASSEVAGAYNEQFF
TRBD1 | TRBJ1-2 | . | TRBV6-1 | TGTGCCAGCAGGGAATACCGGGACAGCTATGGCTACACCTTC | CASREYRDSYGYTF
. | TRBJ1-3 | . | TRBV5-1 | TGCGCCAGCAGCCCGACCTCAGGACTTTCCGGAAACACCATATATTTT | CASSPTSGLSGNTIYF
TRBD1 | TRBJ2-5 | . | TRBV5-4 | TGTGCCAGCAACCCTGGGGCAGGGGGCGAGGAGACCCAGTACTTC | CASNPGAGGEETQYF
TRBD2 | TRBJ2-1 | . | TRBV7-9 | TGTGCCAGCAGCATGGGACTAGCGGGAGTAGGGCAATTCTTC | CASSMGLAGVGQFF
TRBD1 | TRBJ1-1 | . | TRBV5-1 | TGCGCCAGCAGCTGGACCGGACAGGCTGAAGCTTTCTTT | CASSWTGQAEAFF
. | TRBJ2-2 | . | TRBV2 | TGTGCCAGCAGCGATAGTGAGAACACCGGGGAGCTGTTTTTT | CASSDSENTGELFF
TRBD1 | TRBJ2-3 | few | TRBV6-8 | TGTGCCAGCAATTACGGGACAGGGGGCCAAACAGATACGCAGTATTTT | CASNYGTGGQTDTQYF
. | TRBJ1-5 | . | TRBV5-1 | TGCGCCAGCAGCCAGCAGGGGCATAGCAATCAGCCCCAGCATTTT | CASSQQGHSNQPQHF
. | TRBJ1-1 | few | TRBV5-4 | TGTGCCAGCAGCTTGGGGGCTACGAACACTGAAGCTTTCTTT | CASSLGATNTEAFF
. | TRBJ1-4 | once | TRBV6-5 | TGTGCCAGCAGACTTGCAACTAATGAAAAACTGTTTTTT | CASRLATNEKLFF
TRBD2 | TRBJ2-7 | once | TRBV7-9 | TGTGCCAGCAGCTTTCTCGGGGGAGGCGGGAGTACCTCCTACGAGCAGTACTTC | CASSFLGGGGSTSYEQYF
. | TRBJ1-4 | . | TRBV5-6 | TGTGCCAGCAGCTTGTATACAGGGACTAATGAAAAACTGTTTTTT | CASSLYTGTNEKLFF
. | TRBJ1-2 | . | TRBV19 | TGTGCCAGTAGTAATTCGGAGAGGGGCTACACCTTC | CASSNSERGYTF
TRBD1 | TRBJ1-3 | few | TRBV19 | TGTGCCAGTAGTATAGATGGAGGGGACAGGAGCTCTGGAAACACCATATATTTT | CASSIDGGDRSSGNTIYF
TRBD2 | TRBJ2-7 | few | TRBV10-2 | TGCGCCAGCAGTAAGAAGCGGGAGGGCCACGAGCAGTACTTC | CASSKKREGHEQYF
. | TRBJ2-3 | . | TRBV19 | TGTGCCAGTAGTAAACTAGAGGCAGATACGCAGTATTTT | CASSKLEADTQYF
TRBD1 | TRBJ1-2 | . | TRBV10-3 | TGTGCCATCAGTCTAATGACAGGGGCAAACTATGGCTACACCTTC | CAISLMTGANYGYTF
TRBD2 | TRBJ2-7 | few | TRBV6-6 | TGTGCCAGCAGTTACGGGACTAGCGAGTACGAGCAGTACTTC | CASSYGTSEYEQYF
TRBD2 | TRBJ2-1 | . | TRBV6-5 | TGTGCCAGCAGTTACGACGGGACTAGATGGAATGAGCAGTTCTTC | CASSYDGTRWNEQFF
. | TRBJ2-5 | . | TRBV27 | TGTGCCAGCAGTTTGTCCCTTAACAATGAAGAGACCCAGTACTTC | CASSLSLNNEETQYF
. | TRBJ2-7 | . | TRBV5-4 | TGTGCCAGCAGCTTGGGTGTCAGCGTCTCCTACGAGCAGTACTTC | CASSLGVSVSYEQYF
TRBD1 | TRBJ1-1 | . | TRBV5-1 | TGCGCCAGCAGCTTCGGAGGGGGCGAGGACGAAGCTTTCTTT | CASSFGGGEDEAFF
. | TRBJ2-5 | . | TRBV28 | TGTGCCACATGGTACAGGGGAGGTTCAGAGACCCAGTACTTC | CATWYRGGSETQYF
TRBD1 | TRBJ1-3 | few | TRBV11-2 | TGTGCCAGCAGACCCGGGACAGGGGGTCTCTCTGGAAACACCATATATTTT | CASRPGTGGLSGNTIYF
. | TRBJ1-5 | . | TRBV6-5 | TGTGCCAGCAGAGCCGGGGTCCACCAGCCCCAGCATTTT | CASRAGVHQPQHF
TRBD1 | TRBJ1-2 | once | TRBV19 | TGTGCCAGTAGTAAGGACAGGGGGGGATATGGCTACACCTTC | CASSKDRGGYGYTF
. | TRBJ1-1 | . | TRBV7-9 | TGTGCCAGCGGAACCCGTCGGAGCACTGAAGCTTTCTTT | CASGTRRSTEAFF
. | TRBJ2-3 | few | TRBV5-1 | TGCGCCAGCAGCTTGGTACCCACTAGCACAGATACGCAGTATTTT | CASSLVPTSTDTQYF
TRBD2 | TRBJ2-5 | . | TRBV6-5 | TGTGCCAGCAGTTATCCGACTAGCGGAGCTCAAGAGACCCAGTACTTC | CASSYPTSGAQETQYF
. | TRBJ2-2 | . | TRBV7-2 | TGTGCCAGCAGCTTAGGACCATCAGGGCTGTTTTTT | CASSLGPSGLFF
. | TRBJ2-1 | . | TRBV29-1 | TGCAGCGCTATCCCCCCTTACAATGAGCAGTTCTTC | CSAIPPYNEQFF
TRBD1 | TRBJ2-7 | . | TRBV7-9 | TGTGCCAGCAGCTCACGGGCCGGGACAGGGAACTACGAGCAGTACTTC | CASSSRAGTGNYEQYF
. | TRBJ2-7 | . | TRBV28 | TGTGCCAGCAGAGACAGGCTGTCCGCCTACGAGCAGTACTTC | CASRDRLSAYEQYF
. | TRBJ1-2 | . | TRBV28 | TGTGCCAGCAGTCTACAGGGATATGGCTACACCTTC | CASSLQGYGYTF
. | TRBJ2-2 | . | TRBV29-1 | TGCAGCGTTGAGCCTAGAATAAACACCGGGGAGCTGTTTTTT | CSVEPRINTGELFF
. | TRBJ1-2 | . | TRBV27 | TGTGCCAGCAGTTTATCGGCGGTTACGGGTGGCTACACCTTC | CASSLSAVTGGYTF